These 19 T cell receptor beta chains were all obtained from the same sample, sequenced in a study of metastatic and nonmetastatic thyroid tumors. No patient received treatment before thyroid surgery. TCRdb reprocessed the PCR reads via MiXCR. The sample records around 21,000 clones, 18% being singletons. Sequencing was carried out using blood. These receptors were taken from a male donor with papillary thyroid cancer or a benign thyroid nodule (not recorded which). Some clones in this sample may be carry-over from other donors' samples.

This chain links TRBV3-1 with TRBJ2-1; the match to TRBD1 covers 11 bases. This CDR3 is 12 amino acids long. V gave up 1 base and J gave up 15 bases; unmatched junction bases: 2. Germline CDR1 is LGHDT and CDR2 is YNNKEL (reference sequence). The CDR3 here is CASSQGTGGGFF. As DNA, the CDR3 is TGTGCCAGCAGCCAAGGGACAGGGGGCGGGTTCTTC.

In this sample, this clone turned up many times. The CDR3 region is CASSQTLGSGGREQYF. CDR3 sequence (DNA): TGCGCCAGCAGCCAAACCTTAGGGAGCGGAGGTCGCGAGCAGTACTTC. J is TRBJ2-7 and V is TRBV4-1; D is possibly TRBD2 (5 bases). Germline CDR1 and CDR2: MGHRA and YSYEKL. V lost 2 bases and J lost 6, with 20 bases in between. The CDR3 consists of 16 residues.

This clone showed up many times. V usage is TRBV12-3 or TRBV12-4 and J usage is TRBJ1-1, with D perhaps matching TRBD1 (6 bases). Trimming stripped 6 bases from V and 3 bases from J, with 14 bases between. The CDR3 runs to 14 residues. CDR3 nucleotides: TGTGCCAGCAGCCCCAGGGGTCGGTACACTGAAGCTTTCTTT. Its translation: CASSPRGRYTEAFF.

This clone has a single count. The rearrangement joins TRBV11-2 to TRBJ1-1; 8 bases are a match to TRBD1. Germline assignment: CDR1 SGHAT and CDR2 FQNNGV. This CDR3 contains 14 residues. V shed 5 bases and J 4 bases; nucleotides not matched to a gene: 6. CDR3 sequence (DNA): TGTGCCAGCAGCCCGGGACAGGCTAGCACTGAAGCTTTCTTT. Its protein is CASSPGQASTEAFF. Filled out from reference TRBV11-2 and TRBJ1-1, the complete variable domain reads EAGVAQSPRYKIIEKRQSVAFWCNPISGHATLYWYQQILGQGPKLLIQFQNNGVVDDSQLPKDRFSAERLKGVDSTLKIQPAKLEDSAVYLCASSPGQASTEAFFGQGTRLTVV.

At least ten counts were recorded for this clone. The chain carries TRBV7-9 and TRBJ1-5; D is possibly TRBD1 (6 bases). This CDR3 contains 12 residues. V was shortened by 1 base and J by 12 bases, with 10 bases between the two germline ends. CDR1 is SEHNR and CDR2 is FQNEAQ in the germline V gene (reference sequence). The DNA of the CDR3 is TGTGCCAGCAGCTTAGAAGGGACAAGCCAGCATTTT. It specifies CASSLEGTSQHF. The full variable domain, completed using reference TRBV7-9 and TRBJ1-5, is DTGVSQNPRHKITKRGQNVTFRCDPISEHNRLYWYRQTLGQGPEFLTYFQNEAQLEKSRLLSDRFSAERPKGSFSTLEIQRTEQGDSAMYLCASSLEGTSQHFGDGTRLSIL.

The table lists this clone with many counts. This sequence joins TRBV2 and TRBJ2-7, with D unclear. Germline CDR1 is SNHLY and CDR2 is FYNNEI. The CDR3 length is 15 residues. Trimming shortened V by 4 bases and J by 4 bases, and 17 bases separated the two germline ends. CDR3 coding DNA: TGTGCCAGCAGTGCGTCGAACTTGGGAAAATACGAGCAGTACTTC. Protein: CASSASNLGKYEQYF.

This clone was detected many times. This sequence joins TRBV10-1 and TRBJ2-3, with a tentative D call TRBD2 (7 bases). This CDR3 contains 16 residues. V lost 0 bases, J lost 6 bases, and 16 bases lay in between. Per the germline V gene, CDR1 is WNHNN and CDR2 is SYGVQD (reference sequence). DNA of the CDR3: TGCGCCAGCAGTGAGTCGTTGGGGGCGCGGGGGGATACGCAGTATTTT. This gives the protein CASSESLGARGDTQYF.

Ten or more counts support this clone. This rearrangement joins TRBV2 to TRBJ2-1; D possibly corresponds to TRBD2 (6 bases). The V gene lost 6 bases and the J gene lost 6 bases, with 24 bases spanning the gap. CDR3 length: 17 residues. Germline values: CDR1 SNHLY, CDR2 FYNNEI. The CDR3 spells CASSPNVVLAEPNEQFF. The CDR3 nucleotides are TGTGCCAGCAGCCCGAATGTTGTACTAGCTGAGCCCAATGAGCAGTTCTTC.

The gene calls are TRBV9 and TRBJ1-4; D not certain. V gave up 0 bases and J gave up 2 bases, with 11 bases separating them. The germline gives CDR1 SGDLS, CDR2 YYNGEE. The length of the CDR3 is 16 residues. CDR3 in amino acids: CASSVGTGYTNEKLFF. Here the CDR3 DNA reads TGTGCCAGCAGCGTAGGCACGGGTTATACTAATGAAAAACTGTTTTTT.

The V gene is TRBV30, the J gene TRBJ2-7; no definite D call. V lost 4 bases to trimming and J lost 4 bases, with 17 bases between them. This CDR3 spans 14 amino acids. Germline V gene sequence: CDR1 GTSNPN, CDR2 SVGIG (reference sequence). The CDR3 here is CAWNQDLNVYEQYF. CDR3 sequence (DNA): TGTGCCTGGAATCAAGACCTTAATGTTTACGAGCAGTACTTC.

The sample holds many counts of this clone. The CDR3 nucleotides are TGTGCCAGCAGCTTGACCCTAGCGTCTCGGGAGACCCAGTACTTC. Translation: CASSLTLASRETQYF. The V call is TRBV5-6, the J call TRBJ2-5; possibly TRBD2 for D (6 bases). The CDR3 totals 15 residues. Per the germline V gene, CDR1 is SGHDT and CDR2 is YYEEEE. The germline V and J ends were trimmed by 1 base and 5 bases, with 15 bases remaining between them.

The V gene is TRBV5-1, the J gene TRBJ2-5; 15 bases map to TRBD2. V was pared by 4 bases and J by 6 bases, with 4 bases of the junction left unmatched. The germline CDR1 and CDR2 sequences are SGHRS and YFSETQ. The CDR3 sequence is 15 residues long. CDR3 in DNA: TGCGCCAGCAGCGTCGGGACTAGCGGGAGGCAGACCCAGTACTTC. Residues: CASSVGTSGRQTQYF.

This clone was detected ten times or more. The chain combines TRBV28 with TRBJ1-1; tentatively, D is TRBD1 (6 bases). V was trimmed by 8 bases and J by 0 bases, leaving 16 bases between them. CDR3 length equals 15 residues. In germline, CDR1 is MDHEN, CDR2 SYDVKM. Here the CDR3 reads CASSPPGDMNTEAFF. CDR3 coding DNA: TGTGCCAGCTCCCCCCCGGGGGACATGAACACTGAAGCTTTCTTT.

The chain is built from TRBV27 and TRBJ1-2; tentative D call: TRBD1 (5 bases). The V end lost 5 bases, the J end lost 3 bases, and 13 bases lay between the germline ends. The CDR3 is 14 amino acids. CDR1 is MNHEY and CDR2 is SMNVEV in the germline V gene (reference sequence). The CDR3 region has the DNA TGTGCCAGCAGTACGACAGCCACAGACTATGGCTACACCTTC. Its translation: CASSTTATDYGYTF.

This clone was seen repeatedly, ten times or more. The chain employs TRBV30 and TRBJ1-4; D is perhaps TRBD1 (5 bases). This CDR3 is built from 15 residues. Germline loops: CDR1 GTSNPN, CDR2 SVGIG (reference sequence). Trimming stripped 1 base from V and 0 bases from J, with 9 bases between. CDR3 residues: CAWSAQGATNEKLFF. CDR3 DNA: TGTGCCTGGAGTGCCCAGGGTGCAACTAATGAAAAACTGTTTTTT.

In its sample, this clone was seen many times. The chain links TRBV13 to TRBJ2-5; 7 bases align to TRBD2. This CDR3 region has 13 residues. V was clipped by 6 bases and J by 7 bases; unmatched bases: 8. Germline V gene lookup returns CDR1 PRHDT and CDR2 FYEKMQ (reference sequence). The CDR3 region is CASRVFRGGTQYF. The CDR3 DNA follows: TGTGCCAGCAGGGTGTTTCGCGGGGGGACCCAGTACTTC.

V usage is TRBV27 and J usage is TRBJ1-1; D remains unclear. This CDR3 is 13 amino acids long. Germline V gives CDR1 MNHEY, CDR2 SMNVEV (reference sequence). V lost 6 bases and J lost 3, with 11 bases in between. CDR3 residues: CASSSTYHTEAFF. The CDR3 DNA reads TGTGCCAGCAGCTCTACATACCACACTGAAGCTTTCTTT.

This clone was observed a handful of times. V usage is TRBV6-1 and J usage is TRBJ2-7; D may be TRBD2 (6 bases). CDR1 and CDR2 from the germline V gene are MNHNS and SASEGT. The CDR3 is made up of 17 amino acids. V was clipped by 6 bases and J by 6 bases, with 27 bases between them. The CDR3 DNA sequence: TGTGCCAGCAGGAAACGAACTGGAATAGCGGATTTGGGCGAGCAGTACTTC. It yields the protein CASRKRTGIADLGEQYF.

In this sample, this clone turned up many times. The gene calls are TRBV18 and TRBJ2-3; perhaps TRBD2 as D (6 bases). The germline CDR1 and CDR2 sequences are KGHSH and LQKENI. This CDR3 has 13 amino acids. V gave up 11 bases and J gave up 4 bases, with 16 bases separating them. The CDR3: CALEGGDADTQYF. The CDR3 DNA reads TGTGCCCTCGAGGGAGGTGACGCAGATACGCAGTATTTT.